Each of the 32 T cell receptor beta chains below was sequenced from the same sample in a study of chemoradiotherapy in HPV16-positive cancers. Clones were read by immunoSEQ multiplex PCR, and TCRdb kept only the in-frame ones, dropping some. Here the sample spans 40,000 to 60,000 clones, roughly nine tenths being singletons. This sample comprised blood, obtained from a patient who underwent chemoradiotherapy. The receptors here all came from a human donor with HPV-associated anogenital cancer.

V and J are TRBV19 and TRBJ2-7, with TRBD1 matching over 10 bases. V lost 8 bases to trimming and J lost 3 bases; unmatched junction nucleotides: 1. CDR3 length equals 12 residues. Germline loops: CDR1 LNHDA, CDR2 SQIVND (reference sequence). The CDR3 DNA sequence: TGTGCCAGTGGGACAGGGGACTACGAGCAGTACTTC. Amino acid sequence: CASGTGDYEQYF.

This rearrangement joins TRBV5-6 to TRBJ1-3; tentative D call: TRBD1 (5 bases). Between the trimmed V and J ends, which lost 0 bases and 6 bases, there was a span of 7 bases. The germline V gene encodes CDR1 SGHDT and CDR2 YYEEEE. This CDR3 has 13 amino acids. The CDR3 region is CASSLAGQNTIYF. CDR3 DNA sequence: TGTGCCAGCAGCTTGGCCGGACAAAACACCATATATTTT. The full variable domain, in which reference TRBV5-6 and TRBJ1-3 provide the parts outside the CDR3, is DAGVTQSPTHLIKTRGQQVTLRCSPKSGHDTVSWYQQALGQGPQFIFQYYEEEERQRGNFPDRFSGHQFPNYSSELNVNALLLGDSALYLCASSLAGQNTIYFGEGSWLTVV.

This chain connects TRBV7-9 to TRBJ2-2, with D possibly matching TRBD1 (5 bases). Germline V gives CDR1 SEHNR, CDR2 FQNEAQ (reference sequence). The germline V and J ends were trimmed by 1 base and 6 bases, with 12 bases remaining between them. This CDR3 contains 15 residues. The CDR3 region is CASSLVGAVSGELFF. The CDR3 coding sequence is TGTGCCAGCAGCTTAGTAGGGGCGGTGTCCGGGGAGCTGTTTTTT. Drawing the rest from reference TRBV7-9 and TRBJ2-2, the complete variable domain is DTGVSQNPRHKITKRGQNVTFRCDPISEHNRLYWYRQTLGQGPEFLTYFQNEAQLEKSRLLSDRFSAERPKGSFSTLEIQRTEQGDSAMYLCASSLVGAVSGELFFGEGSRLTVL.

V gene TRBV19 combines with J gene TRBJ2-4; possibly TRBD1 or TRBD2 for D (5 bases each). Trimming left V 2 bases short and J 0 bases short, with 11 bases between. Germline lookup yields CDR1 LNHDA and CDR2 SQIVND (reference sequence). The CDR3 has 16 residues. The CDR3 loop is CASSISGTLAKNIQYF. The CDR3 coding sequence is TGTGCCAGTAGTATATCGGGGACCCTAGCCAAAAACATTCAGTACTTC.

V gene TRBV6-6 combines with J gene TRBJ1-1; a possible D gene is TRBD1 (6 bases). Germline CDR1 and CDR2: MNHNY and SVGAGI (reference sequence). The CDR3 consists of 13 residues. Between the trimmed V and J ends, which lost 6 bases and 5 bases, there was a span of 13 bases. CDR3 sequence: CASSPQGRTEAFF. The CDR3, as DNA: TGTGCCAGCAGCCCCCAGGGGCGGACTGAAGCTTTCTTT.

The chain combines TRBV30 with TRBJ1-5; TRBD1 is a possible D gene (6 bases). V shed 1 base and J shed 5 bases, with 9 bases lying between them. In germline, CDR1 is GTSNPN, CDR2 SVGIG (reference sequence). This CDR3 spans 13 amino acids. The CDR3 DNA follows: TGTGCCTGGAGTGGACAGGTTGATCAGCCCCAGCATTTT. It codes for CAWSGQVDQPQHF. Full variable domain (outside the CDR3, taken from reference TRBV30 and TRBJ1-5): SQTIHQWPATLVQPVGSPLSLECTVEGTSNPNLYWYRQAAGRGLQLLFYSVGIGQISSEVPQNLSASRPQDRQFILSSKKLLLSDSGFYLCAWSGQVDQPQHFGDGTRLSIL.

The chain carries TRBV2 and TRBJ2-3, with TRBD1 matching 7 bases. From germline, CDR1 is SNHLY and CDR2 FYNNEI. Unmatched junction bases numbered 5, after V lost 7 bases and J lost 1 base. This CDR3 is 14 amino acids long. This CDR3 reads CASINRGRTDTQYF. CDR3 in DNA: TGTGCCAGCATCAACAGGGGACGCACAGATACGCAGTATTTT.

The V gene is TRBV13, the J gene TRBJ2-4, with 9 bases matching TRBD1. Losses at the gene ends were 5 bases for V and 0 bases for J; bases not matched to a gene: 5. Germline V lookup: CDR1 PRHDT, CDR2 FYEKMQ (reference sequence). The CDR3 loop spans 16 amino acids. The DNA for the CDR3 is TGTGCCAGCAGCCCGCGACAGGGGGTAGCCAAAAACATTCAGTACTTC. It encodes CASSPRQGVAKNIQYF.

The V and J genes are TRBV18 and TRBJ1-2; tentatively, D is TRBD1 (6 bases). This CDR3 has 13 residues. V lost 2 bases and J lost 5, with 9 bases in between. The germline CDR1 and CDR2 sequences are KGHSH and LQKENI. CDR3 protein: CASSPNRAYGYTF. In DNA, the CDR3 is TGTGCCAGCTCACCAAACAGGGCATATGGCTACACCTTC. The whole variable domain, filled in from reference TRBV18 and TRBJ1-2, reads NAGVMQNPRHLVRRRGQEARLRCSPMKGHSHVYWYRQLPEEGLKFMVYLQKENIIDESGMPKERFSAEFPKEGPSILRIQQVVRGDSAAYFCASSPNRAYGYTFGSGTRLTVV.

This rearrangement joins TRBV7-3 to TRBJ2-1; D unclear. Between the trimmed V and J ends, which lost 0 bases and 4 bases, there was a span of 13 bases. The CDR3 spans 16 residues. Germline CDR1 reads SGHTA; CDR2 reads FQGTGA. CDR3 loop: CASSLTVLTAYNEQFF. The CDR3 nucleotides read TGTGCCAGCAGCTTAACAGTCCTCACAGCTTACAATGAGCAGTTCTTC.

The rearrangement links TRBV4-2 to TRBJ1-4; D unclear. This CDR3 has 18 residues. V was pared by 0 bases and J by 5 bases, with 19 bases between. In germline, CDR1 is LGHNA, CDR2 YNFKEQ. The CDR3: CASSQDFGATDHNEKLFF. DNA for the CDR3: TGTGCCAGCAGCCAAGATTTTGGTGCGACGGACCACAATGAAAAACTGTTTTTT.

This sequence joins TRBV21-1 and TRBJ1-2. TRBV21-1 counts as a pseudogene. This CDR3 region has 17 residues. DNA of the CDR3: TGTGCCAGCAGCAAAGAGGGAGGGTTAGAATCAAACTATGGCTACACCTTC. Its protein is CASSKEGGLESNYGYTF.

The chain couples TRBV7-6 to TRBJ2-1, with D possibly matching TRBD2 (6 bases). Germline V gives CDR1 SGHVS, CDR2 FNYEAQ. The CDR3 has 14 amino acids. Trimming cost V 4 bases and J 3 bases, with 10 bases left between them. The CDR3 spells CASSSSGGYNEQFF. CDR3 sequence (DNA): TGTGCCAGCAGCTCATCCGGGGGCTACAATGAGCAGTTCTTC.

V and J are TRBV18 and TRBJ1-4, with 7 bases identical to TRBD1. Germline CDR1 is KGHSH and CDR2 is LQKENI. After removal of 3 bases from V and 4 bases from J, the junction contained 2 bases not matched to a gene. The CDR3 is 14 residues long. The chain's CDR3 is CASSPGTVNEKLFF. The CDR3 region has the DNA TGTGCCAGCTCACCCGGGACAGTTAATGAAAAACTGTTTTTT.

This clone was observed once. The chain links TRBV4-3 to TRBJ2-7, with unresolved D. V was cut by 0 bases and J by 3 bases, with 12 bases left in between. CDR3 length: 15 residues. Germline CDR1 LGHNA, CDR2 YSLEER. The chain's CDR3 is CASSQDGDALYEQYF. The CDR3, as DNA: TGCGCCAGCAGCCAAGATGGGGATGCCCTCTACGAGCAGTACTTC.

This chain joins TRBV6-6 and TRBJ2-7; perhaps TRBD1 as D (6 bases). The V and J ends lost 6 bases and 3 bases respectively, with 15 bases between them. The CDR3 consists of 14 residues. Germline V gene lookup returns CDR1 MNHNY and CDR2 SVGAGI (reference sequence). CDR3 DNA: TGTGCCAGCAGCCCGACAGGAGACATCTACGAGCAGTACTTC. Translation gives CASSPTGDIYEQYF.

With regard to this clone: Additional DNA sequences in this sample encode the identical CDR3. The chain couples TRBV6-5 to TRBJ1-2; 9 bases map to TRBD1. The ends lost 2 bases at V and 3 bases at J; junction bases unmatched: 4. This CDR3 has 15 amino acids. The germline V gene has CDR1 MNHEY and CDR2 SVGAGI. CDR3 nucleotide sequence: TGTGCCAGCAGTTACCGGGGACAGGGCGACTATGGCTACACCTTC. This sequence encodes CASSYRGQGDYGYTF.

The rearrangement links TRBV30 to TRBJ2-7; weak D call: TRBD2 (5 bases). Trimming cost V 2 bases and J 1 base, with 6 bases left between them. The CDR3 runs 12 residues. Germline assignment: CDR1 GTSNPN and CDR2 SVGIG (reference sequence). DNA of the CDR3: TGTGCCTGGAGTCGGACTTCCTACGAGCAGTACTTC. It translates to CAWSRTSYEQYF.

The rearrangement joins TRBV11-2 to TRBJ2-5, with D tentatively TRBD2 (7 bases). The germline CDR1 and CDR2 sequences are SGHAT and FQNNGV. CDR3 length: 14 amino acids. Trimming shortened V by 10 bases and J by 5 bases, and 20 bases separated the two germline ends. CDR3 loop: CATVAGGRGETQYF. Here the CDR3 DNA reads TGTGCCACCGTTGCCGGGGGGCGCGGGGAGACCCAGTACTTC.

The chain recombines TRBV10-3 with TRBJ2-1, with TRBD2 identical over 7 bases. The V gene's germline CDR1 is ENHRY and CDR2 SYGVKD. This CDR3 region has 13 residues. With 4 bases clipped from V and 7 bases from J, the junction kept 4 bases outside the gene matches. The CDR3 here is CAISGTSQNEQFF. Written as DNA, the CDR3 is TGTGCCATCAGTGGGACTAGTCAGAATGAGCAGTTCTTC.

The chain links TRBV5-1 to TRBJ2-2, with TRBD2 as a possible D gene (5 bases). This CDR3 is 20 amino acids long. The V end was cut by 0 bases, the J end by 0 bases, with 21 bases between. Germline V lookup: CDR1 SGHRS, CDR2 YFSETQ. In nucleotides, the CDR3 is TGCGCCAGCAGCTTGGTGCTCCACTCGGTGGCGGGTTCGAACACCGGGGAGCTGTTTTTT. As protein: CASSLVLHSVAGSNTGELFF.

This sequence joins TRBV5-4 and TRBJ2-5; 13 positions match TRBD2. Trimming removed 4 bases from V and 4 bases from J; junction bases left unmatched: 7. This CDR3 spans 16 amino acids. CDR1 is SGHNT and CDR2 is YYREEE in the germline V gene (reference sequence). The CDR3 DNA sequence: TGTGCCAGCAGCCTCCAGACTAGCGGGGGGAGAGAGACCCAGTACTTC. Translating gives CASSLQTSGGRETQYF.

The gene calls are TRBV18 and TRBJ2-3; D is unclear. Germline V lookup: CDR1 KGHSH, CDR2 LQKENI. This CDR3 contains 14 residues. V lost 3 bases to trimming and J lost 4 bases, with 11 bases between them. The CDR3 spells CASSPPGVSDTQYF. As DNA, the CDR3 is TGTGCCAGCTCACCCCCCGGCGTATCAGATACGCAGTATTTT. The variable domain in full, completed from reference TRBV18 and TRBJ2-3, reads NAGVMQNPRHLVRRRGQEARLRCSPMKGHSHVYWYRQLPEEGLKFMVYLQKENIIDESGMPKERFSAEFPKEGPSILRIQQVVRGDSAAYFCASSPPGVSDTQYFGPGTRLTVL.

The chain links TRBV7-9 to TRBJ1-5; perhaps TRBD1 as D (6 bases). Trimming shortened V by 4 bases and J by 0 bases, and 13 bases separated the two germline ends. This CDR3 comprises 16 residues. The germline V gene has CDR1 SEHNR and CDR2 FQNEAQ (reference sequence). The chain's CDR3 is CASSSGRGGSNQPQHF. DNA for the CDR3: TGTGCCAGCAGCTCTGGAAGGGGGGGTAGCAATCAGCCCCAGCATTTT.

The chain carries TRBV15 and TRBJ1-5, with a possible D match to TRBD1 (6 bases). The germline CDR1 and CDR2 sequences are LNHNV and YYDKDF (reference sequence). V lost 2 bases and J 5 bases, leaving 13 bases between the germline ends. This CDR3 contains 15 residues. The CDR3 region is CATSRPTGLYQPQHF. CDR3 coding DNA: TGTGCCACCAGCAGACCGACAGGACTCTATCAGCCCCAGCATTTT.

This clone was detected once. The chain carries TRBV2 and TRBJ1-4, with D possibly TRBD1 on 5 matching bases. The CDR3 covers 14 residues. V gave up 8 bases and J gave up 5 bases, with 15 bases separating them. The germline CDR1 and CDR2 sequences are SNHLY and FYNNEI. CDR3 sequence reads: CASGRQRRNEKLFF. In nucleotides, the CDR3 is TGTGCCAGCGGTAGACAGCGACGAAATGAAAAACTGTTTTTT.

This clone was counted a few times. V gene TRBV4-1 combines with J gene TRBJ2-2; 13 nucleotides match TRBD2. The J segment lost 6 bases and the V segment lost 3 bases, leaving 10 bases of the junction unmatched. The CDR3 extends over 18 amino acids. Germline lookup yields CDR1 MGHRA and CDR2 YSYEKL. CDR3 protein: CASSQLGLAGALSGELFF. The CDR3 bases are TGCGCCAGCAGCCAGCTCGGACTAGCGGGGGCCCTTTCCGGGGAGCTGTTTTTT.

This chain links TRBV9 with TRBJ1-1, with D perhaps matching TRBD1 (6 bases). The germline gives CDR1 SGDLS, CDR2 YYNGEE. CDR3 length equals 13 residues. The ends were cut back, 3 bases at V and 4 bases at J, with 10 bases in the middle. This CDR3 is CASSGTGSTEAFF. CDR3 nucleotides: TGTGCCAGCAGCGGTACAGGGAGCACTGAAGCTTTCTTT.

The chain couples TRBV4-3 to TRBJ2-5, with 8 positions matching TRBD2. The CDR3 contains 15 residues. Germline values: CDR1 LGHNA, CDR2 YSLEER. Unmatched junction bases numbered 7, after V lost 0 bases and J lost 7 bases. In nucleotides, the CDR3 is TGCGCCAGCAGCCAAGATCGGGGGGGTGGCGGGACCCAGTACTTC. This translates into CASSQDRGGGGTQYF.

The chain combines TRBV29-1 with TRBJ2-7, with 7 positions matching TRBD1. The CDR3 loop spans 12 amino acids. Germline V CDR1 and CDR2: SQVTM, ANQGSEA. V trimming: 4 bases; J trimming: 2 bases; junction bases outside the gene matches: 2. The CDR3 DNA is TGCAGCGTTGGGACAGGAACCTACGAGCAGTACTTC. It translates to CSVGTGTYEQYF.

The CDR3 DNA sequence: TGTGCCAGCAGTGAAAGACTAGTCGGAGGCAATGAGCAGTTCTTC. It is translated as CASSERLVGGNEQFF. V is TRBV2 and J is TRBJ2-1; TRBD2 is a possible D gene (6 bases). CDR1 is SNHLY and CDR2 is FYNNEI in the germline V gene. V lost 2 bases, J lost 6 bases, and 14 bases lay in between. The CDR3 has 15 residues.

The chain combines TRBV6-1 with TRBJ1-5; TRBD1 is a possible D gene (6 bases). The length of the CDR3 is 15 residues. V lost 6 bases, J lost 7 bases, and 19 bases lay in between. Germline-derived CDR1 and CDR2 are MNHNS and SASEGT. DNA for the CDR3: TGTGCCAGCAGGACAGGACCCGAGGGCTGGCAGCCCCAGCATTTT. It yields the protein CASRTGPEGWQPQHF.